This is a list of T cell receptor beta chains from one sample in a study of cytomegalovirus exposure and HLA in healthy donors. Sequencing used immunoSEQ multiplex PCR; TCRdb keeps in-frame clones, though not all of them. The sample lists 150,000 or so clones; around 78% were seen once. The source material was PBMCs. These receptors all come from a woman aged 40 to 50 in good health and CMV-seronegative. Both conserved end residues are part of each CDR3. The order of the fields is CDR3 length, V gene, J gene, CDR3 protein.

cdr3_length: 16; v_call: TRBV2; j_call: TRBJ1-6; cdr3_aa: CASSPKPDRGLSPLHF
cdr3_length: 21; v_call: TRBV4-1; j_call: TRBJ2-4; cdr3_aa: CASSQDDFSASGVIAKNIQYF
cdr3_length: 13; v_call: TRBV6-5; j_call: TRBJ1-2; cdr3_aa: CASSYGQGFGYTF
cdr3_length: 14; v_call: TRBV10-1; j_call: TRBJ2-1; cdr3_aa: CASSQGISYNEQFF
cdr3_length: 15; v_call: TRBV4-1; j_call: TRBJ1-2; cdr3_aa: CASSQDGQGLNGYTF
cdr3_length: 15; v_call: TRBV14; j_call: TRBJ2-1; cdr3_aa: CASSPQGLALDEQFF
cdr3_length: 15; v_call: TRBV6-5; j_call: TRBJ1-5; cdr3_aa: CASTAPTGSGQPQHF
cdr3_length: 13; v_call: TRBV7-2; j_call: TRBJ2-5; cdr3_aa: CASSLVPEETQYF
cdr3_length: 12; v_call: TRBV6-1; j_call: TRBJ2-7; cdr3_aa: CASSHRSYEQYF
cdr3_length: 12; v_call: TRBV6-1; j_call: TRBJ1-5; cdr3_aa: CASSKGTRPQHF
cdr3_length: 14; v_call: TRBV5-1; j_call: TRBJ2-5; cdr3_aa: CASSSGRGGETQYF
cdr3_length: 15; v_call: TRBV4-1; j_call: TRBJ1-1; cdr3_aa: CASSHAGRLNTEAFF
cdr3_length: 15; v_call: TRBV5-4; j_call: TRBJ2-2; cdr3_aa: CASAPGTGNTGELFF
cdr3_length: 15; v_call: TRBV27; j_call: TRBJ1-6; cdr3_aa: CASSFGQPVNSPLHF
cdr3_length: 15; v_call: TRBV4-1; j_call: TRBJ2-3; cdr3_aa: CASGQGVTGPDTQYF
cdr3_length: 15; v_call: TRBV27; j_call: TRBJ2-2; cdr3_aa: CASSRDFLNTGELFF
cdr3_length: 13; v_call: TRBV15; j_call: TRBJ2-3; cdr3_aa: CATSRGRGFTQYF
cdr3_length: 13; v_call: TRBV6-5; j_call: TRBJ1-1; cdr3_aa: CASSRGLNTEAFF
cdr3_length: 13; v_call: TRBV5-1; j_call: TRBJ2-7; cdr3_aa: CASSLSWASSKYF
cdr3_length: 16; v_call: TRBV28; j_call: TRBJ1-6; cdr3_aa: CASSSTVGMYNSPLHF
cdr3_length: 16; v_call: TRBV18; j_call: TRBJ2-7; cdr3_aa: CASSEVFGKGSYEQYF
cdr3_length: 17; v_call: TRBV4-1; j_call: TRBJ2-4; cdr3_aa: CASSQAGTPLAKNIQYF
cdr3_length: 17; v_call: TRBV6-1; j_call: TRBJ2-7; cdr3_aa: CASSGGSARGTQYEQYF
cdr3_length: 18; v_call: TRBV4-2; j_call: TRBJ2-3; cdr3_aa: CASSQDVPRRGSTDTQYF
cdr3_length: 16; v_call: TRBV4-1; j_call: TRBJ2-1; cdr3_aa: CASSQDPGQGSNEQFF
cdr3_length: 15; v_call: TRBV10-1; j_call: TRBJ1-1; cdr3_aa: CASSDATETDTEAFF
cdr3_length: 15; v_call: TRBV18; j_call: TRBJ2-6; cdr3_aa: CASSRGEAGANVLTF
cdr3_length: 16; v_call: TRBV7-9; j_call: TRBJ2-2; cdr3_aa: CASSSVQGGLPGELFF
cdr3_length: 15; v_call: TRBV28; j_call: TRBJ1-3; cdr3_aa: CASSFQGGSGNTIYF
cdr3_length: 16; v_call: TRBV7-2; j_call: TRBJ2-3; cdr3_aa: CASSSGLAGGWDTQYF
cdr3_length: 13; v_call: TRBV28; j_call: TRBJ1-5; cdr3_aa: CASRSPSNQPQHF
cdr3_length: 16; v_call: TRBV28; j_call: TRBJ2-2; cdr3_aa: CASSWVRKRGNWELFF
cdr3_length: 14; v_call: TRBV5-4; j_call: TRBJ2-7; cdr3_aa: CASSAPGTPNEQYF
cdr3_length: 14; v_call: TRBV9; j_call: TRBJ1-1; cdr3_aa: CASSVGGRNTEAFF
cdr3_length: 15; v_call: TRBV5-1; j_call: TRBJ2-3; cdr3_aa: CASGEGTAGTDTQYF
cdr3_length: 17; v_call: TRBV7-9; j_call: TRBJ2-5; cdr3_aa: CASSLGTSGGPGETQYF
cdr3_length: 14; v_call: TRBV5-4; j_call: TRBJ2-7; cdr3_aa: CASSLSTVTYEQYF
cdr3_length: 16; v_call: TRBV7-3; j_call: TRBJ1-6; cdr3_aa: CASRPTGTRNNSPLHF
cdr3_length: 15; v_call: TRBV7-3; j_call: TRBJ1-6; cdr3_aa: CASSSKGQTNSPLHF
cdr3_length: 13; v_call: TRBV29-1; j_call: TRBJ1-1; cdr3_aa: CSGGQGVRSEAFF